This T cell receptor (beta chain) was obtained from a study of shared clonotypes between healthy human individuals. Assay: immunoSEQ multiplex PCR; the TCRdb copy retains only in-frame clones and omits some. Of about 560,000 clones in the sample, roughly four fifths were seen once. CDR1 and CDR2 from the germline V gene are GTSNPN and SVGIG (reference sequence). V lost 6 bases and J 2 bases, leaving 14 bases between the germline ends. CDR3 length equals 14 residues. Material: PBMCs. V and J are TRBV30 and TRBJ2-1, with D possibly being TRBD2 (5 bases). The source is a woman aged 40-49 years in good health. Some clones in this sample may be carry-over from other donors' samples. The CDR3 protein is CACTIGSPYNEQFF. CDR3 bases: TGTGCCTGCACAATAGGGAGTCCCTACAATGAGCAGTTCTTC. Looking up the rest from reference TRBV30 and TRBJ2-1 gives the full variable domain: SQTIHQWPATLVQPVGSPLSLECTVEGTSNPNLYWYRQAAGRGLQLLFYSVGIGQISSEVPQNLSASRPQDRQFILSSKKLLLSDSGFYLCACTIGSPYNEQFFGPGTRLTVL.